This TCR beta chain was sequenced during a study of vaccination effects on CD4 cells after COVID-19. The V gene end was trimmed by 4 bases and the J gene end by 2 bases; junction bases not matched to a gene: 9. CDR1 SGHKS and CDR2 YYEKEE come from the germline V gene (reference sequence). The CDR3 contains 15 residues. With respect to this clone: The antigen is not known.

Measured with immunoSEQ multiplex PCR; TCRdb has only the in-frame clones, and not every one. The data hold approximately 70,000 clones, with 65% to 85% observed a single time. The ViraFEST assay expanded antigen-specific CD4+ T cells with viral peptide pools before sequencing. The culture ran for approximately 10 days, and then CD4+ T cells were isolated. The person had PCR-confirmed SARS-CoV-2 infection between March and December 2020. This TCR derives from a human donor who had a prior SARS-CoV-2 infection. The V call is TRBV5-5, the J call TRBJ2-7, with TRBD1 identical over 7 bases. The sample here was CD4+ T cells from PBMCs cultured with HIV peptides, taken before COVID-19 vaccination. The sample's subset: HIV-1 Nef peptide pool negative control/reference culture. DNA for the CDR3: TGTGCCAGCAGCGCGGCGCCTGGGACAGCCTACGAGCAGTACTTC. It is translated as CASSAAPGTAYEQYF.